This is a list of T cell receptor beta chains from one sample in a study of read filtering for tumor transcriptome and immune sequencing. Each CDR3 protein is one row after TCRdb ran MiXCR on the reads. The table has around 41,000 distinct CDR3 sequences, roughly 12% seen once; the top ten hold roughly a third. The sample consisted of a population of CD138-negative cells sorted from bone marrow. These receptors all come from a donor at least 40 years old with multiple myeloma. The CDR3 runs from the conserved cysteine through the conserved F or W. A D gene is named only where the DNA matches it firmly. The listing skips clone size in some rows; elsewhere it reads once, few, many or a size class.

>TRBV3-1|TRBJ1-1|many|.
CASSQFPANTEAFF
TGTGCCAGCAGCCAATTTCCAGCAAACACTGAAGCTTTCTTT
>TRBV5-1|TRBJ2-1|few|TRBD1
CASSPGQAYNERFF
TGCGCCAGCAGCCCCGGACAGGCCTACAATGAGCGGTTCTTC
>TRBV11-2|TRBJ1-4|many|TRBD1
CASSLGQGAREKLFF
TGTGCCAGCAGCTTAGGACAGGGGGCGAGGGAAAAACTGTTTTTT
>TRBV28|TRBJ1-5|many|TRBD1
CASTLDRISSQHF
TGTGCCAGCACCCTGGACAGGATCTCGTCCCAGCATTTT
>TRBV20-1|TRBJ2-3|many|.
CSARDTGDLTDTQYF
TGCAGTGCTAGAGATACCGGGGACCTTACAGATACGCAGTATTTT
>TRBV25-1|TRBJ2-7|few|.
CASSRAGLPYEQYF
TGTGCCAGCAGTAGGGCAGGCTTACCCTACGAGCAGTACTTC
>TRBV7-9|TRBJ2-7|many|.
CASSPSNSYEQYF
TGTGCCAGCAGCCCTAGTAACTCCTACGAGCAGTACTTC
>TRBV5-1|TRBJ2-2|many|.
CASSLVTPGNTGELFF
TGCGCCAGCAGCTTGGTAACGCCAGGAAACACCGGGGAGCTGTTTTTT
>TRBV4-1|TRBJ2-3|many|.
CASSLEASDTQYF
TGCGCCAGCAGCCTAGAGGCGTCGGATACGCAGTATTTT
>TRBV6-1|TRBJ2-3|.|.
CASSEGTWGADTQYF
TGTGCCAGCAGTGAGGGTACTTGGGGAGCAGATACGCAGTATTTT
>TRBV6-5|TRBJ1-1|many|.
CASSYLSRGSTEAFF
TGTGCCAGCAGTTACTTATCTAGGGGGAGCACTGAAGCTTTCTTT
>TRBV12-3/TRBV12-4|TRBJ2-7|many|.
CASSPAGTGEQYF
TGTGCCAGCAGCCCCGCGGGGACTGGGGAGCAGTACTTC
>TRBV9|TRBJ2-2|many|.
CASSALTSTGELFF
TGTGCCAGCAGCGCTTTGACTAGCACCGGGGAGCTGTTTTTT
>TRBV5-1|TRBJ1-1|large|.
CASSLGGANEAFF
TGCGCCAGCAGCTTAGGGGGTGCGAATGAAGCTTTCTTT
>TRBV11-3|TRBJ2-1|many|.
CASSPRGEGDNEQFF
TGTGCCAGCAGCCCGAGGGGTGAGGGGGACAATGAGCAGTTCTTC
>TRBV5-1|TRBJ1-4|many|.
CASSLAGDVNEKLFF
TGCGCCAGCAGCTTGGCGGGAGATGTTAATGAAAAACTGTTTTTT
>TRBV6-2/TRBV6-3|TRBJ2-3|many|TRBD2
CASSYSSGGQYF
TGTGCCAGCAGTTACTCTAGCGGGGGACAGTATTTT
>TRBV28|TRBJ1-4|many|TRBD1
CASRPQGASSEKLFF
TGTGCCAGCAGGCCCCAGGGGGCGTCGTCCGAAAAACTGTTTTTT
>TRBV3-1|TRBJ2-2|few|TRBD1
CASSQDLEGQGWWINTGELFF
TGTGCCAGCAGCCAAGATTTGGAGGGACAGGGGTGGTGGATCAACACCGGGGAGCTGTTTTTT
>TRBV28|TRBJ2-1|.|.
CASSERSSSNEQFF
TGTGCCAGCAGCGAGCGAAGCTCCTCCAATGAGCAGTTCTTC
>TRBV29-1|TRBJ2-1|many|.
CSLKGGPLNNEQFF
TGCAGTCTCAAAGGGGGGCCCCTAAACAATGAGCAGTTCTTC
>TRBV11-2|TRBJ2-7|many|.
CASSFRPAQGIYEQYF
TGTGCCAGCAGCTTTCGCCCAGCGCAGGGGATATACGAGCAGTACTTC
>TRBV5-1|TRBJ2-3|many|.
CASSLRGGVADTQYF
TGCGCCAGCAGCTTGCGTGGGGGAGTCGCAGATACGCAGTATTTT
>TRBV2|TRBJ2-1|many|TRBD2
CASIRTSEGEQFF
TGTGCCAGCATCCGGACTAGCGAGGGTGAGCAGTTCTTC
>TRBV6-5|TRBJ2-5|many|.
CASSTTAHQETQYF
TGTGCCAGCAGTACTACAGCCCACCAAGAGACCCAGTACTTC
>TRBV20-1|TRBJ1-5|many|.
CSAKQGEKPQHF
TGCAGTGCGAAACAGGGAGAGAAGCCCCAGCATTTT
>TRBV28|TRBJ1-5|many|.
CASTEGVEHF
TGTGCCAGTACTGAAGGGGTGGAGCATTTT
>TRBV5-1|TRBJ1-1|many|.
CASSPTGLNTEAFF
TGCGCCAGCAGCCCCACAGGGCTGAACACTGAAGCTTTCTTT
>TRBV20-1|TRBJ2-1|many|TRBD2
CSAYSGSYYNEQFF
TGCAGTGCTTATAGCGGGAGTTATTACAATGAGCAGTTCTTC
>TRBV7-9|TRBJ2-7|many|TRBD2
CASSLGGTSGGYEQYF
TGTGCCAGCAGCTTAGGCGGGACTAGCGGAGGCTACGAGCAGTACTTC
>TRBV2|TRBJ2-1|many|TRBD2
CASAGGSYNEQFF
TGTGCCAGCGCGGGGGGCTCCTACAATGAGCAGTTCTTC
>TRBV6-5|TRBJ2-3|many|TRBD2
CASRLSGASTDTQYF
TGTGCCAGCAGGCTTAGCGGGGCCAGCACAGATACGCAGTATTTT